This T cell receptor (beta chain) was retrieved from a study of T cells in Graves' hyperthyroidism and ophthalmopathy. On the study more broadly: At the time of initial diagnosis and before any treatment, peripheral blood was collected.

TCR beta CDR3 regions were amplified from RNA. Researchers ran a first-round RT-PCR on the TCR CDR3 using the HTBI primer set. Via MiXCR, TCRdb re-called the multiplex PCR reads, giving one row per CDR3 protein. Of 92,000 or so distinct CDR3 sequences detected, roughly 56% appear once; the ten largest clones hold roughly 26%. Details on this clonotype: What it recognizes is unknown.

General study points: Among thyroid clonotypes expanded above 0.001, most also appeared in blood.

This receptor was identified in a middle-aged woman with Graves' hyperthyroidism. The sample comprised blood.

This CDR3 reads CASARGREETQYF. CDR3 bases: TGTGCCAGCGCTCGGGGGCGGGAAGAGACCCAGTACTTC. The chain couples TRBV11-2 to TRBJ2-5, with D perhaps matching TRBD1 or TRBD2 (6 bases each). In germline, CDR1 is SGHAT, CDR2 FQNNGV. The length of the CDR3 is 13 residues. V was cut by 8 bases and J by 3 bases, with 13 bases left in between. The full variable domain, with the rest looked up from reference TRBV11-2 and TRBJ2-5, is EAGVAQSPRYKIIEKRQSVAFWCNPISGHATLYWYQQILGQGPKLLIQFQNNGVVDDSQLPKDRFSAERLKGVDSTLKIQPAKLEDSAVYLCASARGREETQYFGPGTRLLVL.